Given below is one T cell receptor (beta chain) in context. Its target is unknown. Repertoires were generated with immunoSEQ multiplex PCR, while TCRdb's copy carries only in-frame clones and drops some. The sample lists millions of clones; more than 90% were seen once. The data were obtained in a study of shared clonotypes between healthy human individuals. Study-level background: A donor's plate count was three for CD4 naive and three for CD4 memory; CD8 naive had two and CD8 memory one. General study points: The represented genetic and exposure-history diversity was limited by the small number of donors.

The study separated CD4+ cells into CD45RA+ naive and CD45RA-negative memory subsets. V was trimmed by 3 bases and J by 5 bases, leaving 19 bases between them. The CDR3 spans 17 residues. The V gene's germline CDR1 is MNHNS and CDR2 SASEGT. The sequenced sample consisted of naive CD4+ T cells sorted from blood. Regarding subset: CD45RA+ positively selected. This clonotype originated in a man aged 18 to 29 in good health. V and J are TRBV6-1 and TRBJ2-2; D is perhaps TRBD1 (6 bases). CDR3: CASSERPHGQGTGELFF. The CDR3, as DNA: TGTGCCAGCAGTGAGCGCCCTCATGGGCAGGGGACCGGGGAGCTGTTTTTT.